This T cell receptor (beta chain) is drawn from a study of shared clonotypes between healthy human individuals. Naive CD8 cells lacked CD45RO and underwent positive selection for CCR7, leaving out terminally differentiated effector memory CD45RA+ cells. Measured with immunoSEQ multiplex PCR; TCRdb has only the in-frame clones, and not every one. The data hold approximately 840,000 clones, with 96% observed a single time. The sequencing input was naive CD8+ T cells sorted from blood. This clonotype originated in a man aged 25-45 years in good health.

CDR3 region: CASSLVGGSGYEQYF. The DNA of the CDR3 is TGTGCCAGCAGCTTAGTGGGCGGGAGCGGCTACGAGCAGTACTTC. This chain connects TRBV11-1 to TRBJ2-7; 7 bases are a match to TRBD2. The CDR3 extends over 15 amino acids. The V gene end was trimmed by 1 base and the J gene end by 3 bases; junction bases not matched to a gene: 6. Germline CDR1 SGHAT, CDR2 FQDESV (reference sequence).